Sequencing of this T cell receptor (beta chain) was carried out in a study of a mutant IDH1 vaccine in newly diagnosed glioma (dated by TCRdb to about 2021). Regarding the research as a whole: Patients received eight vaccinations in weeks 1, 3, 5, 7, 11, 15, 19 and 23, corresponding to visits V03 through V10. Of the approximately 30 treated patients, around 62% were male and around 38% were female, and a mean age of around 40 years was recorded. Before enrollment, most patients had been given radiochemotherapy with temozolomide as standard therapy, while the rest had received either radiotherapy alone or temozolomide alone. For exploratory analyses, roughly 25 treated patients had longitudinal TCRB deep sequencing done wherever samples were available. Vaccination started 4-6 weeks after radiotherapy alone, or was given together with temozolomide cycles in the groups whose treatment included chemotherapy. Peripheral blood samples were drawn at six visits, namely V03 (baseline), V05, V07, V10, V12 and V13. Overall study results and their limits: No apparent relationship was observed between pseudoprogression and alterations in the top peripheral T cell clonotypes detected by TCRB sequencing. PBMC samples for TCRB deep sequencing were selected based on availability. The authors stated that sample limitations prevented analyses of patient blood samples from being reproduced. Across multiple MHC alleles, vaccine-induced immune responses were seen in around 94% of patients.

The time point label here, explained by the study, means: week 5, during vaccination. Each vaccine dose, consisting of 300 ug of a 20-mer mutant IDH1 peptide in Montanide, was administered subcutaneously with topical imiquimod. Donors had newly diagnosed WHO grade 3 or 4 IDH1-mutant astrocytomas with loss of nuclear ATRX. The samples were drawn from NOA16, a multicentre, single-arm, open-label phase I trial in Germany that tested a mutant IDH1 peptide vaccine in humans for the first time. Genomic DNA for TCRB sequencing was extracted from EDTA blood using the DNeasy Blood and Tissue Kit. The library was prepared using the immunoSEQ multiplex PCR assay. The hsTCRB Kit was used according to the manufacturer's protocol to amplify rearranged TCR beta chain sequences. An Illumina MiSeq was used to sequence the TCRB libraries. The study's own analysis went as follows. The kit vendor's proprietary platform handled demultiplexing, trimming and gene mapping. In TCRdb, the immuneACCESS table is reduced to in-frame sequences with V and J assigned. These tables do not hold every clone; where another copy was compared, an unresolved V gene accounts for under half, and the others remain unexplained. D and trimming come from the DNA, and the V and J calls and clone size come from that table. This sample lists about 83,000 clones; more than 85% were detected once. The ten largest clonotypes hold about 0.61% of the sample.

About this clone: Its antigen is not yet known. Nothing much larger sits one base from this clone, and base qualities are not available.

The V end gives up 6 bases and the J end 1 base, leaving 8 bases in the junction not matched to a gene. The CDR3 covers 15 residues, taking in both the cysteine and the phenylalanine. The DNA shown is the 45-base CDR3, in frame from base 1. The germline V gene supplies CDR1 SGHTA and CDR2 FQGNSA. The input for sequencing was PBMCs, taken from a glioma patient whose treatment included an IDH1 peptide vaccine. The chain is encoded by TRBV7-2 joined to TRBJ1-1, with 7 junctional bases fitting TRBD1. The receptor was isolated from a woman between 50 and 59 years old with glioma. The CDR3 protein is CASSLMHRGNTEAFF. The nucleotides read TGTGCCAGCAGTCTAATGCACAGGGGGAACACTGAAGCTTTCTTT. Supplemented by the reference TRBV7-2 and TRBJ1-1 proteins around the CDR3, the complete variable domain is GAGVSQSPSNKVTEKGKDVELRCDPISGHTALYWYRQSLGQGLEFLIYFQGNSAPDKSGLPSDRFSAERTGGSVSTLTIQRTQQEDSAVYLCASSLMHRGNTEAFFGQGTRLTVV.